Below, 30 T cell receptor beta chains from the same sample are listed, as sequenced in a study of control samples from healthy donors and cancer patients. The assay was immunoSEQ multiplex PCR, and TCRdb's table has in-frame clones only and misses some. The sample has 120,000 or so clones, roughly 91% seen once. The specimen was blood. The origin of the receptors is a man aged 35-49 years in good health.

Here the CDR3 reads CASSQLGLPNTIYF. In nucleotides, the CDR3 is TGTGCCAGCAGCCAACTCGGACTCCCGAACACCATATATTTT. The chain recombines TRBV14 with TRBJ1-3; no firm D call. The CDR3 is 14 amino acids. The germline V gene encodes CDR1 SGHDN and CDR2 FVKESK. The germline V and J ends were trimmed by 2 bases and 7 bases, with 12 bases remaining between them.

This clone appeared a few times. The chain has TRBV3-1 (or the pseudogene TRBV3-2) and TRBJ2-2, with no clear D. The CDR3 has 13 residues. V lost 0 bases and J lost 7, with 6 bases in between. From germline, CDR1 is LGHDT and CDR2 YNNKEL (reference sequence). The CDR3 reads CASSQDLYGELFF. CDR3 coding DNA: TGTGCCAGCAGCCAAGATCTCTACGGGGAGCTGTTTTTT.

The gene calls are TRBV9 and TRBJ2-1; 7 bases are shared with TRBD2. V lost 4 bases and J lost 8; bases outside the gene matches: 15. The CDR3 is 16 amino acids. Per germline, CDR1 SGDLS and CDR2 YYNGEE. The CDR3: CASSPLGTAGGYEQFF. CDR3 bases: TGTGCCAGCAGCCCCCTGGGAACAGCCGGGGGGTATGAGCAGTTCTTC. Supplemented by reference TRBV9 and TRBJ2-1, the full variable domain reads DSGVTQTPKHLITATGQRVTLRCSPRSGDLSVYWYQQSLDQGLQFLIQYYNGEERAKGNILERFSAQQFPDLHSELNLSSLELGDSALYFCASSPLGTAGGYEQFFGPGTRLTVL.

The chain uses TRBV5-1 and TRBJ2-5; 9 bases match TRBD2. The junction had 6 bases not matched to a gene; V was cut back by 4 bases and J by 5 bases. CDR1 and CDR2 (germline): SGHRS, YFSETQ. The CDR3 is 14 amino acids. The CDR3 nucleotides are TGCGCCAGCAGCACTCAAGGACTAGCGGAGACCCAGTACTTC. Protein: CASSTQGLAETQYF. The full variable domain, rest sourced from reference TRBV5-1 and TRBJ2-5, is KAGVTQTPRYLIKTRGQQVTLSCSPISGHRSVSWYQQTPGQGLQFLFEYFSETQRNKGNFPGRFSGRQFSNSRSEMNVSTLELGDSALYLCASSTQGLAETQYFGPGTRLLVL.

This clone appeared once. In nucleotides, the CDR3 is TGCGCCAGCAGCTTTGACAGAACCTACACTGAAGCTTTCTTT. It is translated as CASSFDRTYTEAFF. This chain links TRBV5-1 with TRBJ1-1; possibly TRBD1 for D (5 bases). The CDR3 is 14 amino acids. CDR1 is SGHRS and CDR2 is YFSETQ in the germline V gene. The V gene lost 2 bases and the J gene lost 3 bases, with 11 bases spanning the gap.

V usage is TRBV6-5 and J usage is TRBJ2-4; D might be TRBD1 or TRBD2, each matching 5 bases. The CDR3 totals 16 residues. V shed 0 bases and J shed 3 bases, with 12 bases lying between them. Germline V lookup: CDR1 MNHEY, CDR2 SVGAGI. This chain's CDR3 is CASSYSIRGLKNIQYF. In DNA form, the CDR3 reads TGTGCCAGCAGTTACTCGATTCGGGGCCTCAAAAACATTCAGTACTTC.

The V call is TRBV13, the J call TRBJ2-5, with D perhaps TRBD1 or TRBD2 (5 bases each). The V gene lost 4 bases and the J gene lost 7 bases, with 22 bases spanning the gap. The germline CDR1 and CDR2 sequences are PRHDT and FYEKMQ (reference sequence). The CDR3 totals 16 residues. The CDR3 DNA reads as TGTGCCAGCAGCTCCGAGGGGAGAGCTCCACCAGGGACCCAGTACTTC. Translated: CASSSEGRAPPGTQYF.

This clone was recorded once. The J gene is TRBJ2-1, the V gene TRBV21-1. TRBV21-1 is labeled a pseudogene. The CDR3 sequence is 13 residues long. The CDR3: CASSGKGGNEQFF. In DNA form, the CDR3 reads TGTGCCAGCAGCGGTAAGGGGGGCAATGAGCAGTTCTTC.

This sequence joins TRBV5-5 and TRBJ2-3; D may be TRBD1 or TRBD2 (5 bases each). Per germline, CDR1 SGHKS and CDR2 YYEKEE (reference sequence). The CDR3 length is 16 residues. V was shortened by 3 bases and J by 1 base, with 15 bases between the two germline ends. The CDR3 DNA follows: TGTGCCAGCAGCTCCATGCAACGAGGGGGCACAGATACGCAGTATTTT. Residues: CASSSMQRGGTDTQYF.

This chain links TRBV5-1 with TRBJ2-5; D is perhaps TRBD2 (5 bases). V was trimmed by 4 bases and J by 5 bases, leaving 12 bases between them. The CDR3 runs 13 residues. Germline CDR1 reads SGHRS; CDR2 reads YFSETQ. CDR3 residues: CASSLTSVETQYF. The CDR3 coding sequence is TGCGCCAGCAGCCTTACTAGTGTCGAGACCCAGTACTTC.

J is TRBJ1-1 and V is TRBV29-1; D not certain. Germline loops: CDR1 SQVTM, CDR2 ANQGSEA. Trimming took off 4 bases at V and 5 bases at J, with 8 bases between the two ends. This CDR3 has 11 amino acids. This chain's CDR3 is CSVVAVTEAFF. The CDR3 coding sequence is TGCAGCGTTGTGGCAGTAACTGAAGCTTTCTTT.

The V and J genes are TRBV6-5 and TRBJ1-6; D is perhaps TRBD1 (5 bases). The CDR3 spans 15 residues. V lost 5 bases and J lost 10, with 18 bases in between. The V gene's germline CDR1 is MNHEY and CDR2 SVGAGI. In nucleotides, the CDR3 is TGTGCCAGCAGTAGCGGGGACGGTTTTGGCTCACCCCTCCACTTT. Translating it yields CASSSGDGFGSPLHF.

The V gene is TRBV11-3, the J gene TRBJ1-1; 7 bases match TRBD1. V shed 4 bases, J shed 7 bases, and the junction held 9 bases outside the gene matches. Germline lookup yields CDR1 SGHNT and CDR2 YENEEA. The CDR3 has 14 amino acids. The CDR3 is CASSSTGVRGEAFF. CDR3 bases: TGTGCCAGCAGCTCCACAGGGGTTCGGGGTGAAGCTTTCTTT.

The rearrangement uses TRBV13 and TRBJ1-1, with a possible D match to TRBD1 (6 bases). The CDR3 totals 13 residues. V was cut by 9 bases and J by 0 bases, with 11 bases left in between. The germline V gene encodes CDR1 PRHDT and CDR2 FYEKMQ (reference sequence). CDR3 sequence: CASTKGVNTEAFF. DNA for the CDR3: TGTGCCAGTACTAAGGGGGTGAACACTGAAGCTTTCTTT.

The chain combines TRBV15 with TRBJ1-5; D remains ambiguous. The CDR3 is made up of 16 amino acids. With 1 base removed from V and 5 bases from J, the gap between germline ends came to 15 bases. From germline, CDR1 is LNHNV and CDR2 YYDKDF (reference sequence). CDR3 protein: CATSRGHTQADQPQHF. The CDR3 nucleotides are TGTGCCACCAGCAGAGGTCACACCCAGGCGGATCAGCCCCAGCATTTT.

This clone was seen only once. The chain recombines TRBV10-3 with TRBJ2-1; 7 bases map to TRBD2. The CDR3 is 17 residues long. Trimming took 5 bases from V and 10 from J; bases not matched to a gene: 20. Per germline, CDR1 ENHRY and CDR2 SYGVKD. The CDR3, as DNA: TGTGCCATCAGTAACCCCATAGGGCTGGGGACTATGGGAGAGCAGTTCTTC. As protein: CAISNPIGLGTMGEQFF.

The chain has TRBV4-3 and TRBJ1-2; D unresolved. Germline V gives CDR1 LGHNA, CDR2 YSLEER. Trimming pared 3 bases from V and 8 bases from J, leaving 13 bases between. This CDR3 is 13 amino acids long. The CDR3: CASSQSGNWGYTF. In DNA form, the CDR3 reads TGCGCCAGCAGCCAGTCGGGGAATTGGGGCTACACCTTC.

This sequence joins TRBV24-1 and TRBJ2-7; D remains ambiguous. Germline V gene lookup returns CDR1 KGHDR and CDR2 SFDVKD. The CDR3 spans 15 residues. V was shortened by 6 bases and J by 8 bases, with 22 bases between the two germline ends. CDR3 DNA sequence: TGTGCCACCAGTTCCGCTTTCCCGCCAGCCTGGAAGCAGTACTTC. Translating it yields CATSSAFPPAWKQYF.

The chain couples TRBV6-2 or TRBV6-3 to TRBJ2-7; D is ambiguous. The ends were cut back, 3 bases at V and 5 bases at J, with 14 bases in the middle. Germline values: CDR1 MNHEY, CDR2 SVGEGT. The CDR3 is 14 residues long. The CDR3 DNA reads TGTGCCAGCAGTTATAGTATAACCCGGGACGAGCAGTACTTC. Translating gives CASSYSITRDEQYF.

The rearrangement joins TRBV18 to TRBJ1-4; D ambiguous. V gave up 2 bases and J gave up 5 bases, with 12 bases separating them. The CDR3 is made up of 15 amino acids. Germline CDR1 reads KGHSH; CDR2 reads LQKENI. The CDR3 DNA follows: TGTGCCAGCTCACCAGTAAGGGCTCACAATGAAAAACTGTTTTTT. Protein product: CASSPVRAHNEKLFF.

The rearrangement links TRBV5-1 to TRBJ1-1; 7 nucleotides match TRBD1. The CDR3 has 16 residues. V lost 4 bases to trimming and J lost 4 bases; unmatched junction nucleotides: 13. The V gene's germline CDR1 is SGHRS and CDR2 YFSETQ. In DNA, the CDR3 is TGCGCCAGCAGCGATCCACTAACAGGGGTCGCCACTGAAGCTTTCTTT. Its protein is CASSDPLTGVATEAFF.

To note about this clone: The junction and the germline gene differ at one end; a read error may be behind it. The gene calls are TRBV10-2 and TRBJ1-2; 9 bases agree with TRBD1. The CDR3 is 16 amino acids. CDR1 is WSHSY and CDR2 is SAAADI in the germline V gene. The chain's CDR3 is CASSKDRDRVDQHFRF. The CDR3 coding sequence is TGCGCCAGCAGTAAGGACCGGGACAGGGTCGATCAGCACTTCAGGTTC.

CDR3 nucleotide sequence: TGTGCCAGCAGTGGTCTTTTTGGGGGGCAGGGTCAGCCCCAGCATTTT. Translating it yields CASSGLFGGQGQPQHF. This chain links TRBV6-1 with TRBJ1-5, with D perhaps matching TRBD1 (6 bases). Germline CDR1 is MNHNS and CDR2 is SASEGT. With 4 bases removed from V and 6 bases from J, the gap between germline ends came to 19 bases. The CDR3 sequence is 16 residues long.

The rearrangement links TRBV19 to TRBJ2-2; 16 nucleotides agree with TRBD2. CDR3 length: 19 amino acids. From germline, CDR1 is LNHDA and CDR2 SQIVND (reference sequence). With V trimmed by 5 bases and J by 5 bases, 11 bases remained unmatched. The DNA of the CDR3 is TGTGCCAGTAGTTCCTCCGGGACTAGCGGGGGGGCCTGGACCGGGGAGCTGTTTTTT. It is translated as CASSSSGTSGGAWTGELFF.

The genes are TRBV2 and TRBJ1-3; D ambiguous. V shed 6 bases and J shed 0 bases, with 9 bases lying between them. The CDR3 is 14 amino acids. Germline CDR1 reads SNHLY; CDR2 reads FYNNEI. The chain's CDR3 is CASRENDSGNTIYF. CDR3 DNA sequence: TGTGCCAGCAGAGAGAATGACTCTGGAAACACCATATATTTT.

The CDR3 spells CASSFGSGPYEQYF. The DNA for the CDR3 is TGTGCCAGCAGCTTCGGGTCAGGGCCCTACGAGCAGTACTTC. The chain is built from TRBV7-2 and TRBJ2-7; weak D call: TRBD1 (5 bases). Germline loops: CDR1 SGHTA, CDR2 FQGNSA. V was pared by 3 bases and J by 2 bases, with 11 bases between. CDR3 length: 14 residues.

In regard to this clone: The sample has other DNA sequences that encode this CDR3 too. The chain employs TRBV7-2 and TRBJ2-5, with 12 positions matching TRBD2. Trimming at V came to 3 bases and at J to 5 bases, leaving 7 bases not matched to a gene. The CDR3 has 16 residues. The V gene's germline CDR1 is SGHTA and CDR2 FQGNSA. The CDR3 nucleotides are TGTGCCAGCAGCTTGCGGCTAGCGGGGGGGAGGGAGACCCAGTACTTC. Its protein is CASSLRLAGGRETQYF.

J is TRBJ2-5 and V is TRBV2; perhaps TRBD2 as D (6 bases). V dropped 8 bases and J dropped 4 bases, with 11 bases sitting between them. Germline CDR1 is SNHLY and CDR2 is FYNNEI. CDR3 length equals 12 residues. CDR3 region: CASEVGGETQYF. The CDR3 DNA follows: TGTGCCAGCGAGGTGGGGGGAGAGACCCAGTACTTC. The complete variable domain, with remaining parts taken from reference TRBV2 and TRBJ2-5, reads EPEVTQTPSHQVTQMGQEVILRCVPISNHLYFYWYRQILGQKVEFLVSFYNNEISEKSEIFDDQFSVERPDGSNFTLKIRSTKLEDSAMYFCASEVGGETQYFGPGTRLLVL.

The rearrangement links TRBV5-8 to TRBJ2-3; TRBD2 agrees at 10 bases. This CDR3 contains 20 residues. Germline CDR1 and CDR2: SGHTS and YDEGEE. Trimming at V came to 7 bases and at J to 2 bases, leaving 22 bases not matched to a gene. CDR3 protein: CASPGGFGSGGPTNTDTQYF. The CDR3 DNA is TGTGCCAGCCCTGGAGGTTTTGGTAGCGGGGGGCCTACCAACACAGATACGCAGTATTTT.

The chain is built from TRBV6-2 or TRBV6-3 and TRBJ1-1, with D unresolved. This CDR3 is built from 17 residues. Germline V gene data show CDR1 as MNHEY and CDR2 as SVGEGT. The germline V and J ends were trimmed by 2 bases and 1 base, with 17 bases remaining between them. The CDR3 DNA reads as TGTGCCAGCAGTTACCTGGGCACGACGGTGGAGAACACTGAAGCTTTCTTT. As protein: CASSYLGTTVENTEAFF.